The 21 T cell receptor beta chains reported below all come from one sample, sequenced in a study of beta chain features in type 1 diabetes. Findings of the study overall: All four CD4+ subsets of Type 1 diabetes patients contained TCRB CDR3s that were moderately but significantly shorter.

Their cognate antigens are unknown. Investigators reverse transcribed all isolated RNA, so they sequenced expressed TCRB transcripts. Repertoires were generated with immunoSEQ multiplex PCR, while TCRdb's copy carries only in-frame clones and drops some. The repertoire includes hundreds of thousands of clones, around 9.7% of them detected once, and more than 0.8% sits in the top ten. Sequencing used central memory CD4+ T cells from blood. Every receptor here comes from a man younger than 45 with type 1 diabetes.

The chain joins TRBV9 to TRBJ1-2; possibly TRBD1 for D (5 bases). This CDR3 comprises 15 residues. The V end lost 0 bases, the J end lost 0 bases, and 9 bases lay between the germline ends. Germline CDR1 is SGDLS and CDR2 is YYNGEE. The CDR3: CASSVGRDTNYGYTF. DNA of the CDR3: TGTGCCAGCAGCGTAGGCAGGGATACTAACTATGGCTACACCTTC.

As concerns this clone: The sample has other DNA sequences that encode this CDR3 too. The V call is TRBV25-1, the J call TRBJ1-2; D gene ambiguous. The V and J ends lost 2 bases and 4 bases respectively, with 8 bases between them. The CDR3 has 13 amino acids. CDR1 MGHDK and CDR2 SYGVNS come from the germline V gene. The chain's CDR3 is CASSEGDRYGYTF. The CDR3 nucleotides are TGTGCCAGCAGTGAAGGAGACCGCTATGGCTACACCTTC.

This clone was detected only a few times. This chain connects TRBV6-6 to TRBJ1-3; D possibly corresponds to TRBD1 (6 bases). The length of the CDR3 is 16 residues. V was trimmed by 8 bases and J by 0 bases, leaving 17 bases between them. Germline CDR1 is MNHNY and CDR2 is SVGAGI (reference sequence). The CDR3 spells CASSRGPDSSGNTIYF. For the CDR3, the DNA is TGTGCCAGCTCCCGGGGTCCGGACAGCTCTGGAAACACCATATATTTT.

Written as DNA, the CDR3 is TGTGCCAGCAGCGACGGGGGCTACTCTGGGGCCAACGTCCTGACTTTC. Its translation: CASSDGGYSGANVLTF. The J gene is TRBJ2-6, the V gene TRBV9; either TRBD1 or TRBD2 may supply D (6 bases each). Trimming took off 3 bases at V and 0 bases at J, with 10 bases between the two ends. The CDR3 is made up of 16 amino acids. Germline assignment: CDR1 SGDLS and CDR2 YYNGEE. Together with reference TRBV9 and TRBJ2-6, the CDR3 gives the full variable domain: DSGVTQTPKHLITATGQRVTLRCSPRSGDLSVYWYQQSLDQGLQFLIQYYNGEERAKGNILERFSAQQFPDLHSELNLSSLELGDSALYFCASSDGGYSGANVLTFGAGSRLTVL.

The chain has TRBV5-4 and TRBJ1-2; the match to TRBD1 covers 7 bases. V shed 5 bases, J shed 4 bases, and the junction held 11 bases outside the gene matches. The CDR3 is 15 residues long. Germline V gives CDR1 SGHNT, CDR2 YYREEE (reference sequence). The CDR3 reads CASREGTAWSYGYTF. In nucleotides, the CDR3 is TGTGCCAGCAGGGAAGGGACAGCTTGGTCCTATGGCTACACCTTC.

This clone showed up just a few times. This chain uses TRBV5-3 with TRBJ2-4; 9 bases map to TRBD1. TRBV5-3 is annotated as an ORF whose role is uncertain. This CDR3 comprises 16 residues. Unmatched junction bases numbered 5, after V lost 4 bases and J lost 0 bases. This CDR3 reads CARSQYRGQAKNIQYF. CDR3 nucleotides: TGTGCCAGAAGCCAGTACAGGGGGCAAGCCAAAAACATTCAGTACTTC.

About this clone: Other DNA sequences within the sample encode an identical CDR3. J is TRBJ2-7 and V is TRBV7-9, with 9 bases aligning to TRBD1. Germline CDR1 SEHNR, CDR2 FQNEAQ (reference sequence). V shed 1 base, J shed 6 bases, and the junction held 1 base outside the gene matches. This CDR3 has 13 amino acids. In nucleotides, the CDR3 is TGTGCCAGCAGCTTAGGGGGACAGGGCGAGCAGTACTTC. It translates to CASSLGGQGEQYF.

CDR3 in amino acids: CASSIGESSYNEQFF. CDR3 in DNA: TGTGCCAGTAGTATAGGGGAGAGCTCCTACAATGAGCAGTTCTTC. The V call is TRBV19, the J call TRBJ2-1; perhaps TRBD2 as D (5 bases). The CDR3 length is 15 residues. Germline CDR1 LNHDA, CDR2 SQIVND (reference sequence). The V gene lost 1 base and the J gene lost 0 bases, with 7 bases spanning the gap. The variable domain in full, completed from reference TRBV19 and TRBJ2-1, reads DGGITQSPKYLFRKEGQNVTLSCEQNLNHDAMYWYRQDPGQGLRLIYYSQIVNDFQKGDIAEGYSVSREKKESFPLTVTSAQKNPTAFYLCASSIGESSYNEQFFGPGTRLTVL.

A word on this clone: This may arise from a read error, as a much more abundant clone is one base away. Distinct nucleotide sequences in the sample also encode this CDR3. V is TRBV4-3 and J is TRBJ1-4; 10 bases align to TRBD1. The CDR3 is made up of 14 amino acids. CDR1 and CDR2 (germline): LGHNA, YSLEER. V shed 1 base and J 7 bases; nucleotides not matched to a gene: 0. The CDR3 sequence is CASSQGQGAEKLFF. The DNA of the CDR3 is TGCGCCAGCAGCCAAGGACAGGGGGCTGAAAAACTGTTTTTT.

This clone has a handful of counts. V gene TRBV7-7 combines with J gene TRBJ2-7; TRBD1 matches 8 bases. Germline V lookup: CDR1 SSHAT, CDR2 FNYEAQ (reference sequence). The CDR3 extends over 15 amino acids. Trimming removed 3 bases from V and 3 bases from J; junction bases left unmatched: 7. The CDR3 loop is CASSLGQDPIYEQYF. For the CDR3, the DNA is TGTGCCAGCAGCTTGGGACAGGACCCTATCTACGAGCAGTACTTC.

CDR3 amino acids: CASSMIEGSVENSPLHF. The CDR3 nucleotides are TGTGCCAGTAGTATGATCGAGGGGTCTGTGGAAAATTCACCCCTCCACTTT. V gene TRBV19 combines with J gene TRBJ1-6; TRBD1 is a possible D gene (5 bases). Germline V lookup: CDR1 LNHDA, CDR2 SQIVND (reference sequence). This CDR3 comprises 17 residues. V lost 3 bases to trimming and J lost 7 bases, with 19 bases between them.

This clone has a handful of counts. This chain connects TRBV25-1 to TRBJ2-7, with TRBD1 as a possible D gene (6 bases). Looked up from germline, CDR1 is MGHDK and CDR2 is SYGVNS. The CDR3 extends over 12 amino acids. Deletions cut 4 bases from V and 2 bases from J, with 6 bases between. The CDR3 coding sequence is TGTGCCAGCAGTGGGGACACCTACGAGCAGTACTTC. Its protein is CASSGDTYEQYF.

Notes on this clone: The germline gene is not matched at one end of the junction; a read error may be the cause. V is TRBV29-1 and J is TRBJ2-1; D not resolved. Germline values: CDR1 SQVTM, CDR2 ANQGSEA. This CDR3 contains 16 residues. The CDR3 sequence: CSAETLNGANYNEQFF. CDR3 coding DNA: TGCAGCGCTGAAACCCTAAATGGTGCTAACTACAATGAGCAGTTCTTC.

The chain combines TRBV7-2 with TRBJ1-1, with D unresolved. The germline CDR1 and CDR2 sequences are SGHTA and FQGNSA. The V end was cut by 4 bases, the J end by 1 base, with 4 bases between. The CDR3 totals 12 residues. The CDR3 DNA follows: TGTGCCAGCAGCTGGGGGAACACTGAAGCTTTCTTT. This translates into CASSWGNTEAFF.

The table lists this clone with a few counts. The chain combines TRBV7-2 with TRBJ2-3; D could derive from TRBD1 or TRBD2 (9 bases each). Germline CDR1 SGHTA, CDR2 FQGNSA. The CDR3 is 16 residues long. V shed 5 bases and J shed 0 bases, with 15 bases lying between them. The CDR3 DNA sequence: TGTGCCAGCAGCGCGGGGGGGACAGGGAGCACAGATACGCAGTATTTT. Translation: CASSAGGTGSTDTQYF.

This chain connects TRBV7-9 to TRBJ2-1, with 8 nucleotides matching TRBD2. Germline V gives CDR1 SEHNR, CDR2 FQNEAQ (reference sequence). Trimming at V came to 3 bases and at J to 9 bases, leaving 7 bases not matched to a gene. The CDR3 covers 14 residues. The CDR3 DNA sequence: TGTGCCAGCAGCTTCGGCGGGGGGTTTATTGAGCAGTTCTTC. Translated, it gives CASSFGGGFIEQFF.

This chain connects TRBV7-2 to TRBJ2-7; D call uncertain. The CDR3 runs 14 residues. Per germline, CDR1 SGHTA and CDR2 FQGNSA. Trimming shortened V by 5 bases and J by 2 bases, and 13 bases separated the two germline ends. CDR3 sequence: CASSTRPGPYEQYF. CDR3 DNA: TGTGCCAGCAGCACTCGTCCCGGGCCCTACGAGCAGTACTTC.

The chain uses TRBV6-5 and TRBJ1-1; D is unclear. Germline loops: CDR1 MNHEY, CDR2 SVGAGI. This CDR3 is built from 14 residues. The germline V and J ends were trimmed by 2 bases and 2 bases, with 9 bases remaining between them. CDR3 loop: CASSYSPHNTEAFF. The CDR3 DNA follows: TGTGCCAGCAGTTACAGCCCGCACAACACTGAAGCTTTCTTT.

The sample holds a few counts of this clone. V gene TRBV5-4 combines with J gene TRBJ2-3; TRBD2 aligns across 11 bases. Germline V gene lookup returns CDR1 SGHNT and CDR2 YYREEE (reference sequence). The V segment lost 1 base and the J segment 0 bases; nucleotides outside the gene matches: 4. The CDR3 length is 17 residues. The CDR3 region is CASSLRLAGGSTDTQYF. As DNA, the CDR3 is TGTGCCAGCAGCTTGCGGCTAGCGGGGGGTAGCACAGATACGCAGTATTTT.

The rearrangement joins TRBV7-2 to TRBJ1-1, with 7 nucleotides matching TRBD1. Germline lookup yields CDR1 SGHTA and CDR2 FQGNSA. Germline trimming cut 5 bases from V and 10 bases from J; bases unmatched to any gene: 10. This CDR3 comprises 13 residues. CDR3 bases: TGTGCCAGCAGCCCAGGAACAGGGGTCTCAGCTTTCTTT. Translated: CASSPGTGVSAFF.

Many counts were recorded for this clone. This sequence joins TRBV14 and TRBJ1-6; unclear D gene. V was cut by 0 bases and J by 2 bases, with 2 bases left in between. The CDR3 totals 14 residues. Germline V lookup: CDR1 SGHDN, CDR2 FVKESK. CDR3 residues: CASSQDTYNSPLHF. CDR3 nucleotides: TGTGCCAGCAGCCAAGATACCTATAATTCACCCCTCCACTTT. The complete variable domain, with remaining parts taken from reference TRBV14 and TRBJ1-6, reads EAGVTQFPSHSVIEKGQTVTLRCDPISGHDNLYWYRRVMGKEIKFLLHFVKESKQDESGMPNNRFLAERTGGTYSTLKVQPAELEDSGVYFCASSQDTYNSPLHFGNGTRLTVT.